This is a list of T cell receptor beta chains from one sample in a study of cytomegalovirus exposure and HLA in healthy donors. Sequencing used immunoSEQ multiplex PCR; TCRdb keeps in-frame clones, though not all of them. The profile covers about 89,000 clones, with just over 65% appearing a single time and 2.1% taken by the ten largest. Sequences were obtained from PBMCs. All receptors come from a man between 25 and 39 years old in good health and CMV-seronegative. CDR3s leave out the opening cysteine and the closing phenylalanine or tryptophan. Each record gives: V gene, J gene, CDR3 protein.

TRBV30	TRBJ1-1	AWSVLDKGEAF
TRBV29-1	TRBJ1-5	SGQVGTGGNQPQH
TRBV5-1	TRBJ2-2	ASLAGTGNTGELF
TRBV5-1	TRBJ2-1	ASSLTTGNGGNEQF
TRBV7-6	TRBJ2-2	ASSLVMGSDTGELF
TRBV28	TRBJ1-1	ASSSGQANTEAF
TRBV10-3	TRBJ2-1	AITAGTYNEQF
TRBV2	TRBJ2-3	ASSVSGGATDTQY
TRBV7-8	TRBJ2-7	ASSAGQGRRGY
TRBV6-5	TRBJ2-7	ASSYADSRDYEQY